The clone carrying this T cell receptor beta chain counts as medium-sized. All patients reached thyroid surgery having received no treatment beforehand. This entry comes from a study of metastatic and nonmetastatic thyroid tumors. TCRdb re-called the PCR reads with MiXCR. The table records 13,000 to 15,000 clones, 25% to 30% of them present only once. The length of the CDR3 is 15 residues. The ends lost 6 bases at V and 4 bases at J; junction bases unmatched: 10. Germline CDR1 MNHNS, CDR2 SASEGT. Sequencing was performed on tumor tissue. This receptor was identified in a female donor with papillary thyroid cancer or a benign thyroid nodule (not recorded which). Some clones in this sample may be carry-over from other donors' samples. The chain employs TRBV6-1 and TRBJ2-5; 8 positions match TRBD2. This CDR3 reads CASSSRAGGAETQYF. Here the CDR3 DNA reads TGTGCCAGCAGCTCTCGGGCGGGGGGCGCAGAGACCCAGTACTTC.